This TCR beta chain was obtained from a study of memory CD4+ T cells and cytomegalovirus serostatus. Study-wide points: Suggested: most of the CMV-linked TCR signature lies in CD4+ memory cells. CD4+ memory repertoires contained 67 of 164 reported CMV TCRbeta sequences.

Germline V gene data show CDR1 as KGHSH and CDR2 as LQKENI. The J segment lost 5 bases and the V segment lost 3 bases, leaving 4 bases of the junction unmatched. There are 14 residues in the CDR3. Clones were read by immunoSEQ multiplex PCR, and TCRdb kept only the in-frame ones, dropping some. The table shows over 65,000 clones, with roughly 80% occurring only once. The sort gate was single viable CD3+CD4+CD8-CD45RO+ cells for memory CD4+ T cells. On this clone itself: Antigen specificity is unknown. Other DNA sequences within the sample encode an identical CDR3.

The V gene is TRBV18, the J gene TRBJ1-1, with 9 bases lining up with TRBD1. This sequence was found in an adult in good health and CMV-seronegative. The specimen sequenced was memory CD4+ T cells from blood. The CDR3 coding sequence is TGTGCCAGCTCACCGGGACAGGGAAGAACTGAAGCTTTCTTT. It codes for CASSPGQGRTEAFF.